What follows are 14 T cell receptor beta chains derived from one specimen sequenced in a study of T cells after yellow fever vaccination. One entry per CDR3 protein results from TCRdb running MiXCR on the 5' RACE reads. The sample lists approximately 160,000 distinct CDR3 sequences; around 8.5% were seen once. Sequenced material: CD8+ T cells sorted from PBMCs, taken 45 days after the yellow fever booster vaccination. The source is a man aged 18 to 30 who received the YFV17D yellow fever vaccine.

This clonotype was observed a few times. V gene TRBV6-2 or TRBV6-3 combines with J gene TRBJ2-7, with D perhaps TRBD1 or TRBD2 (5 bases each). CDR3 size: 10 residues. CDR1 and CDR2 from the germline V gene are MNHEY and SVGEGT. This CDR3 is CASIPGPRDV. The CDR3 DNA follows: TGTGCCAGCATCCCGGGACCCAGAGACGTC.

The sample holds many counts of this clonotype. The rearrangement joins TRBV10-3 to TRBJ2-2, with no clear D. The germline gives CDR1 ENHRY, CDR2 SYGVKD. Trimming removed 4 bases from V and 0 bases from J, with 12 bases in between. CDR3 size: 16 residues. The CDR3 here is CAISVLLETNTGELFF. DNA of the CDR3: TGTGCCATCAGTGTGTTGCTTGAAACGAACACCGGGGAGCTGTTTTTT.

The V and J genes are TRBV5-4 and TRBJ2-4; 8 nucleotides align to TRBD1. This CDR3 has 15 residues. Unmatched junction bases numbered 10, after V lost 4 bases and J lost 7 bases. Germline V gene sequence: CDR1 SGHNT, CDR2 YYREEE (reference sequence). CDR3 protein: CASSLTQGAPNIQYF. The CDR3 nucleotides are TGTGCCAGCAGCCTAACTCAGGGGGCGCCGAACATTCAGTACTTC.

This chain uses TRBV6-2 or TRBV6-3 with TRBJ2-5; TRBD2 matches at 8 bases. Germline loops: CDR1 MNHEY, CDR2 SVGEGT. There are 15 residues in the CDR3. The V gene end was trimmed by 2 bases and the J gene end by 4 bases; junction bases not matched to a gene: 6. Here the CDR3 DNA reads TGTGCCAGCAGTTACGAGGCGGGGGGCCGAGAGACCCAGTACTTC. The encoded protein is CASSYEAGGRETQYF.

The V gene is TRBV7-2, the J gene TRBJ2-1; 8 bases match TRBD1. CDR3 size: 12 residues. CDR1 is SGHTA and CDR2 is FQGNSA in the germline V gene. J was trimmed by 10 bases and V by 3 bases; bases with no gene match: 2. The CDR3 nucleotides read TGTGCCAGCAGCTTCCGGACAGGGGAGCAGTTCTTC. This gives the protein CASSFRTGEQFF.

This clonotype appeared a few times. The V call is TRBV4-1, the J call TRBJ2-2; 7 nucleotides line up with TRBD2. This CDR3 comprises 16 residues. With 4 bases clipped from V and 6 bases from J, the junction kept 11 bases outside the gene matches. Germline V gives CDR1 MGHRA, CDR2 YSYEKL. The DNA for the CDR3 is TGCGCCAGCAGCCCGCGTGGGGAGGGCGGGGCCGGGGAGCTGTTTTTT. Residues: CASSPRGEGGAGELFF.

The chain is built from TRBV11-2 and TRBJ2-2; the match to TRBD2 covers 7 bases. The ends lost 4 bases at V and 5 bases at J; junction bases unmatched: 7. This CDR3 has 15 residues. Looked up from germline, CDR1 is SGHAT and CDR2 is FQNNGV. CDR3 bases: TGTGCCAGCAGCTCCACCTATAGCGGGACCGGGGAGCTGTTTTTT. Translated, it gives CASSSTYSGTGELFF. Full variable domain (outside the CDR3, taken from reference TRBV11-2 and TRBJ2-2): EAGVAQSPRYKIIEKRQSVAFWCNPISGHATLYWYQQILGQGPKLLIQFQNNGVVDDSQLPKDRFSAERLKGVDSTLKIQPAKLEDSAVYLCASSSTYSGTGELFFGEGSRLTVL.

The V gene is TRBV2, the J gene TRBJ2-3, with D tentatively TRBD1 (6 bases). Germline loops: CDR1 SNHLY, CDR2 FYNNEI. The CDR3 has 16 residues. The ends were cut back, 4 bases at V and 0 bases at J, with 14 bases in the middle. This CDR3 reads CASSGPRGASTDTQYF. The CDR3 DNA sequence: TGTGCCAGCAGTGGACCCAGGGGTGCAAGCACAGATACGCAGTATTTT.

As for this clonotype: A single base separates this from a much larger clone, so it may be a read error. Lacking the conserved final phenylalanine or tryptophan, this CDR3 likely reflects a read error. The V call is TRBV4-2, the J call TRBJ1-1; D is undetermined. Germline lookup yields CDR1 LGHNA and CDR2 YNFKEQ. V was pared by 1 base and J by 1 base, with 4 bases between. The CDR3 runs to 13 residues. The CDR3 loop reads CASSQGGNTEAFS. CDR3 sequence (DNA): TGTGCCAGCAGCCAAGGGGGGAACACTGAAGCTTTCTCT.

This clonotype has just a few counts. J is TRBJ1-6 and V is TRBV5-5; the D is unclear. Germline V gives CDR1 SGHKS, CDR2 YYEKEE (reference sequence). CDR3 size: 16 residues. Trimming left V 4 bases short and J 4 bases short, with 15 bases between. The CDR3 region has the DNA TGTGCCAGCAGCGACGACGCCCAACCGTATAATTCACCCCTCCACTTT. Amino acid sequence: CASSDDAQPYNSPLHF.

The rearrangement joins TRBV6-2 or TRBV6-3 to TRBJ2-7; the D is unclear. The CDR3 spans 12 residues. V was pared by 8 bases and J by 4 bases, with 12 bases between. CDR1 MNHEY and CDR2 SVGEGT come from the germline V gene. The CDR3 DNA is TGTGCCAGCGAAGCCGGATCATACGAGCAGTACTTC. Protein sequence: CASEAGSYEQYF.

V is TRBV19 and J is TRBJ2-5; D may be TRBD1 (6 bases). Germline-derived CDR1 and CDR2 are LNHDA and SQIVND (reference sequence). With 5 bases removed from V and 2 bases from J, the gap between germline ends came to 12 bases. The CDR3 runs to 14 residues. CDR3 loop: CASSLTGFQETQYF. The CDR3 DNA sequence: TGTGCCAGTAGTCTAACAGGGTTTCAAGAGACCCAGTACTTC.

This clonotype came up a few times. This chain connects TRBV6-5 to TRBJ1-4; D gene uncertain. Germline V gene sequence: CDR1 MNHEY, CDR2 SVGAGI. V shed 2 bases and J shed 4 bases, with 20 bases lying between them. This CDR3 comprises 18 residues. CDR3 residues: CASSYRTETGRVNEKLFF. The CDR3 coding sequence is TGTGCCAGCAGTTACCGGACCGAGACTGGTCGGGTTAATGAAAAACTGTTTTTT.

J is TRBJ2-2 and V is TRBV4-1; TRBD2 matches 9 bases. The germline gives CDR1 MGHRA, CDR2 YSYEKL. Germline trimming cut 4 bases from V and 7 bases from J; bases unmatched to any gene: 10. This CDR3 spans 16 amino acids. The CDR3 region is CASSPRGGGAFGELFF. The CDR3 DNA follows: TGCGCCAGCAGCCCCCGTGGCGGGGGGGCTTTCGGGGAGCTGTTTTTT.